The clone carrying this T cell receptor (beta chain) showed up just a few times. Its antigen is still unknown. This may come from a read error, since a much larger clone is one base off. These data are taken from a study of T cells in Graves' hyperthyroidism and ophthalmopathy. Turning to the study itself: The authors collected peripheral blood at initial diagnosis, before any treatment.

Whole-study findings and limits: Model-based prediction identified ophthalmopathy a median roughly six months prior to its onset. Most expanded thyroid clonotypes above 0.001 also appeared in blood.

Germline assignment: CDR1 MNHEY and CDR2 SMNVEV (reference sequence). The CDR3 loop spans 15 amino acids. The V end was cut by 2 bases, the J end by 4 bases, with 14 bases between. Researchers amplified the TCR beta CDR3 regions from RNA transcripts. Researchers ran a first-round RT-PCR on the TCR CDR3 using the HTBI primer set. Each CDR3 protein gets one entry after TCRdb re-called the multiplex PCR reads with MiXCR. The data hold 330,000 or so distinct CDR3 sequences, with roughly 18% observed a single time. The receptor was isolated from a woman aged 35 to 49 with Graves' ophthalmopathy. Sequencing input: blood. The rearrangement uses TRBV27 and TRBJ1-2; D unclear. The CDR3 sequence: CASSLSPMGPYGYTF. DNA of the CDR3: TGTGCCAGCAGTTTAAGCCCCATGGGCCCCTATGGCTACACCTTC.